The T cell receptor beta chain under discussion was sequenced for a study of metastatic and nonmetastatic thyroid tumors. This clone came up a few times. Thyroid surgery was performed in patients who had received no treatment beforehand. TCRdb reanalyzed the PCR reads via MiXCR. The table records 20,000 to 25,000 clones, around 11% of them present only once. Germline V CDR1 and CDR2: MDHEN, SYDVKM. V lost 4 bases to trimming and J lost 1 base, with 7 bases between them. The CDR3 loop spans 13 amino acids. The clonotype originates from a female donor with papillary thyroid cancer or a benign thyroid nodule (not recorded which). Some clones in this sample may be carry-over from other donors' samples. The genes are TRBV28 and TRBJ1-2; D is undetermined. Source material: blood. The CDR3 nucleotides read TGTGCCAGCAGTTCCGATGATAACTATGGCTACACCTTC. Protein: CASSSDDNYGYTF.